This TCR beta chain was captured in a study of T cell responses to AZD1222 COVID-19 vaccine. Profiled with immunoSEQ multiplex PCR; TCRdb holds only in-frame clones, not every one. The sample has about 37,000 clones, around 84% seen once. The CDR3 loop spans 15 amino acids. Trimming shortened V by 4 bases and J by 0 bases, and 10 bases separated the two germline ends. Per the germline V gene, CDR1 is SEHNR and CDR2 is FQNEAQ (reference sequence). Pooling of second doses given at about 4 or about 12 weeks was done. This material consisted of peripheral blood, taken 28 days after the second AZD1222 dose. The TCR was taken from an adult who received the AZD1222 COVID-19 vaccine. This chain uses TRBV7-9 with TRBJ1-5; possible D gene TRBD1, 5 bases. The CDR3 region is CASSSTDFSNQPQHF. CDR3 in DNA: TGTGCCAGCAGCTCGACAGATTTTAGCAATCAGCCCCAGCATTTT.